The sequence of this T cell receptor beta chain was determined in a study of blood T cell repertoires in COVID-19. Assay used: immunoSEQ multiplex PCR; TCRdb lists only in-frame clones, some missing. The sample includes 25,000 or so clones, around 90% seen only once; the top ten take roughly 10%. The material sequenced was peripheral blood. The TCR comes from a man between 70 and 80 years old with acute or convalescent COVID-19.

The CDR3 reads CASSQDIWDRGTDTQYF. In DNA form, the CDR3 reads TGTGCCAGCAGCCAAGATATCTGGGACAGGGGGACAGATACGCAGTATTTT. The V gene is TRBV4-2, the J gene TRBJ2-3; 11 bases are shared with TRBD1. The CDR3 consists of 17 residues. Looked up from germline, CDR1 is LGHNA and CDR2 is YNFKEQ. V shed 0 bases, J shed 3 bases, and the junction held 5 bases outside the gene matches.